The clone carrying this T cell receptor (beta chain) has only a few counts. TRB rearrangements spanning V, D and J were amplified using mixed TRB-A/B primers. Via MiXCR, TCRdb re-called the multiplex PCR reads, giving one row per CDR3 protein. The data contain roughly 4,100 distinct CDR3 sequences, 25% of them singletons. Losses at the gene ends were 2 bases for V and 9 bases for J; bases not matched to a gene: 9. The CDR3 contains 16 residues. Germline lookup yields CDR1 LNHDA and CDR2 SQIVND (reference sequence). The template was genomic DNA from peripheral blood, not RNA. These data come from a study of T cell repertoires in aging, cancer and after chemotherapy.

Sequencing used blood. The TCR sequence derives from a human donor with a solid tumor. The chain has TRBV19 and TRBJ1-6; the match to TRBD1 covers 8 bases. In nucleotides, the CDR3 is TGTGCCAGTAGTATAATCTTCCAGGGGGCTCTTTCACCCCTCCACTTT. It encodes CASSIIFQGALSPLHF.